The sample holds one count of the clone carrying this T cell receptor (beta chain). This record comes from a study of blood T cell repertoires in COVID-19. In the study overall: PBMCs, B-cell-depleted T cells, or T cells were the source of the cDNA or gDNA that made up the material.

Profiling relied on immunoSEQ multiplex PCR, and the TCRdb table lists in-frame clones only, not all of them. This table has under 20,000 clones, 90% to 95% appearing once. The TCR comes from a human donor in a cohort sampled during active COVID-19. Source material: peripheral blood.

The CDR3 sequence is CASSPLLGGTIEAFF. CDR3 bases: TGTGCCAGCAGCCCGCTCTTGGGAGGTACGATTGAAGCTTTCTTT. V usage is TRBV11-2 and J usage is TRBJ1-1, with D unclear. Trimming stripped 5 bases from V and 7 bases from J, with 20 bases between. This CDR3 spans 15 amino acids. Germline V gene data show CDR1 as SGHAT and CDR2 as FQNNGV.